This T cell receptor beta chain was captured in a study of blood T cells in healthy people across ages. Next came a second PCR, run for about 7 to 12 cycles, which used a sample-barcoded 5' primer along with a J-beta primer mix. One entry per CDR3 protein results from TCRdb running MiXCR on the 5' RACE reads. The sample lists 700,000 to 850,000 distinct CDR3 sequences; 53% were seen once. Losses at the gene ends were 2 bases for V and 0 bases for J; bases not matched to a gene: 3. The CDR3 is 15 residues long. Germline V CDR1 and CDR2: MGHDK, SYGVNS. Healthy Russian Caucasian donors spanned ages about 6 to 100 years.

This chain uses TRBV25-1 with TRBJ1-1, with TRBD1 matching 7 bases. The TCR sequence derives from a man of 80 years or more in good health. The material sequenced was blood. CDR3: CASSERTGVNTEAFF. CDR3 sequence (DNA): TGTGCCAGCAGTGAACGCACAGGGGTGAACACTGAAGCTTTCTTT.